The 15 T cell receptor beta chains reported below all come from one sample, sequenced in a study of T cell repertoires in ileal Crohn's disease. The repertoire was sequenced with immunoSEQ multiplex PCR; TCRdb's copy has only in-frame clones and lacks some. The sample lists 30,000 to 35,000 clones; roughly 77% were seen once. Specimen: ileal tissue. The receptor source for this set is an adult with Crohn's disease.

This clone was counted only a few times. CDR3 residues: CASSVGGTSRELFF. CDR3 coding DNA: TGTGCCAGCAGCGTGGGCGGGACCAGTAGGGAGCTGTTTTTT. The genes are TRBV9 and TRBJ2-2; weak D call: TRBD2 (6 bases). With 2 bases removed from V and 9 bases from J, the gap between germline ends came to 14 bases. The CDR3 covers 14 residues. Germline V gene data show CDR1 as SGDLS and CDR2 as YYNGEE.

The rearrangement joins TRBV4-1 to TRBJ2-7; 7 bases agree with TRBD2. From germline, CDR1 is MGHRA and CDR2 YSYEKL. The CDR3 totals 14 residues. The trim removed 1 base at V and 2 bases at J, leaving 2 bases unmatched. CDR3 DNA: TGCGCCAGCAGCCAAGTCGGGACTACCTACGAGCAGTACTTC. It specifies CASSQVGTTYEQYF.

CDR3 bases: TGTGCCAGCAGTTCCGGGTTAAGAAGAGGCACTGAAGCTTTCTTT. Its protein is CASSSGLRRGTEAFF. The J gene is TRBJ1-1, the V gene TRBV6-5; no clear D gene. The CDR3 has 15 residues. The V and J ends lost 4 bases and 4 bases respectively, with 16 bases between them. Germline-derived CDR1 and CDR2 are MNHEY and SVGAGI.

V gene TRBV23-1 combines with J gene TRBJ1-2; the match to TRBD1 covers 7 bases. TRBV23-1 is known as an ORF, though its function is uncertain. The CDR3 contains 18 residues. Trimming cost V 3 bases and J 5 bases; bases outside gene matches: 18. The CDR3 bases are TGCGCCAGCAGTCAGCCCGTAGAACGTGACAGGGAGATTTATGGCTACACCTTC. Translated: CASSQPVERDREIYGYTF.

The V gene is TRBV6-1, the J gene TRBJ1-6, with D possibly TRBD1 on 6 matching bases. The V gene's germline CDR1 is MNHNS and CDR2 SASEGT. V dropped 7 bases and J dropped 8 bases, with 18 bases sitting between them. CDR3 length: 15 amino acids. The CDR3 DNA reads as TGTGCCAGCACCCGGGGAGGGGGTTATGATTCACCCCTCCACTTT. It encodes CASTRGGGYDSPLHF.

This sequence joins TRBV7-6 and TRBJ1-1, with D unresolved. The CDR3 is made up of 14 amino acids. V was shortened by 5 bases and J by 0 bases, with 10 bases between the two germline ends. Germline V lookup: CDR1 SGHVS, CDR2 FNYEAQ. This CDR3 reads CASSQSPLNTEAFF. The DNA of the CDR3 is TGTGCCAGCAGCCAGTCACCCTTGAACACTGAAGCTTTCTTT.

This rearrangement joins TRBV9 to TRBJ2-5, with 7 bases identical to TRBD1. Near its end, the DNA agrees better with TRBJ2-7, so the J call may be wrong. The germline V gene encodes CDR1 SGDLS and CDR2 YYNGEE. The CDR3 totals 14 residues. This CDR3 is CASTVLTGAYEQYF. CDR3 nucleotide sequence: TGTGCCAGCACCGTTCTAACAGGGGCCTACGAGCAGTACTTC.

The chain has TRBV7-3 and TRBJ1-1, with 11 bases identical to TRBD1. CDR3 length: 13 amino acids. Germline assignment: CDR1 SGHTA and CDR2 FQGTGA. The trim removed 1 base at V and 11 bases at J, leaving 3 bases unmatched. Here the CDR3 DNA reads TGTGCCAGCAGCTTAATGGGACAGGGGGAGGCTTTCTTT. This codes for CASSLMGQGEAFF.

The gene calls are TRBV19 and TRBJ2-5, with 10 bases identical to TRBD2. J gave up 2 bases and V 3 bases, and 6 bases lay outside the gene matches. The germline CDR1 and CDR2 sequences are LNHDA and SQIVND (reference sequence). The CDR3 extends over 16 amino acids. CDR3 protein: CASSISASGGQETQYF. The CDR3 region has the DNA TGTGCCAGTAGTATTTCTGCTAGCGGGGGACAAGAGACCCAGTACTTC.

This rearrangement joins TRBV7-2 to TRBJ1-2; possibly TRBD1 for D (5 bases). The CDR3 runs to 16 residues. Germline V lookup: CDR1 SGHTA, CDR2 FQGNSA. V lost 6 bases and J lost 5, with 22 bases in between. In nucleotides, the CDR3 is TGTGCCAGCAGTCCCAGAATGGGGGACTACGGATATGGCTACACCTTC. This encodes CASSPRMGDYGYGYTF.

The CDR3, as DNA: TGTGCCAGCAGCTTAGTATTGCTAGCATCGACCGGGGAGCTGTTTTTT. Its protein product is CASSLVLLASTGELFF. The chain links TRBV7-2 to TRBJ2-2; tentative D call: TRBD2 (5 bases). V dropped 1 base and J dropped 5 bases, with 14 bases sitting between them. The germline gives CDR1 SGHTA, CDR2 FQGNSA. The CDR3 length is 16 residues.

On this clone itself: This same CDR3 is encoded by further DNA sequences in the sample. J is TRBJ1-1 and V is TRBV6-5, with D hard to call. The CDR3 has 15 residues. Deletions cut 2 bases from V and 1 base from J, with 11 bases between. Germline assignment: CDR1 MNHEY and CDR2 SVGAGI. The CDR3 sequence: CASSYGQGGNTEAFF. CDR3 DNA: TGTGCCAGCAGTTACGGGCAAGGTGGGAACACTGAAGCTTTCTTT.

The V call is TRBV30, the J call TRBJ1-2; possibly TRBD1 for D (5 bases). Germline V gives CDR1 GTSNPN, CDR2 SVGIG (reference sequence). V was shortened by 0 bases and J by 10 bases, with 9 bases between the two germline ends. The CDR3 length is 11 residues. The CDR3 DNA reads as TGTGCCTGGAGTGTGGGGCCAGTCTACACCTTC. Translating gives CAWSVGPVYTF.

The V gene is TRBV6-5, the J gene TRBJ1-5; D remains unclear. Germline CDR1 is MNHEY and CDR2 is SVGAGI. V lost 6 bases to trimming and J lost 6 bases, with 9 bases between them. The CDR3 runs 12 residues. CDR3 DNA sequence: TGTGCCAGCAGGGGTTCGGGTCAGCCCCAGCATTTT. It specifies CASRGSGQPQHF.

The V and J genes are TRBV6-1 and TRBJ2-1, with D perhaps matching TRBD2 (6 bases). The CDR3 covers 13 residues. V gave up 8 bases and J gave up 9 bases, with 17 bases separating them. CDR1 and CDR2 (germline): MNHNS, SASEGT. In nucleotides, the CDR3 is TGTGCCAGCCACCCATCACGGGGGAGTGAGCAGTTCTTC. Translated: CASHPSRGSEQFF.